The sequence of this T cell receptor (beta chain) was determined in a study of cytotoxic CD8 clonotypes in ibrutinib-treated CLL listed by TCRdb under 2021. In the study overall: In this cohort, more than 14 patients were treatment-naive and 11 to 12 were relapsed/refractory, while around 18 had unmutated IGHV. Response samples were obtained after a median of 12 months of treatment, with a range of about 6 to 36 months. Of the roughly 81 people in the trial, 25 to 30 had longitudinal samples available. Patients were still on ibrutinib when every remission and progressive disease sample was collected. Cryopreserved peripheral blood mononuclear cells were collected at three points: before therapy, at response, and at either sustained remission or disease progression. Partial responses were observed in roughly 24 patients and complete responses in 2; after a median follow-up of around 68 months, remission was maintained in approximately 14 patients and progression was observed in roughly twelve. An average of roughly 250,000 productive templates and 80,000 to 95,000 productive rearrangements was obtained per sample. Overall study outcomes, separate from this receptor: Baseline clonality was found to be higher than that of age-matched healthy donors and was strongly correlated with circulating CD8+ T-cell counts. Sampling times were not matched between patients in sustained remission and patients whose disease was progressing, and lymph node repertoires were not examined. Public clonotypes were rare and either shrank or stayed stable during treatment, and the rise in clonality at ibrutinib response reflected expansion of private clonotypes. An increase in clonality was observed at ibrutinib response, with clonality remaining stable during sustained remission and falling back toward baseline at progression.

About this clone: No cognate antigen has been identified for it. No much larger clone exists at a distance of one base, and base qualities are not known.

A MiSeq instrument was used for deep resolution sequencing, which targeted depths ranging from 1 in 1 million up to 1 in 200,000 T cells, with coverage averaging 10x for each clonotype. TCR beta libraries were generated with the immunoSEQ hsTCRB Kit. Per the original workflow: ImmunoSEQ Data Assistant and ImmunoSEQ Analyzer were used for data analysis, and V, D and J genes were assigned according to IMGT definitions. Clonality, which ranges from 0 to 1, was calculated as one minus the normalized Shannon entropy of productive rearrangement frequencies. Only overrepresented clonotypes making up at least 0.05% of the repertoire of each patient were included in the public clonotype analysis. Repertoires from some 14 age-matched healthy donors in immuneACCESS were used as clonality controls. Imported from immuneACCESS, the table was reduced by TCRdb to in-frame sequences with V and J called. These copies leave out some clones; in studies compared against another copy, an unresolved V gene accounts for under half, and the cause of the remainder is not known. V and J calls and clone size come straight from that table; D and trimming were deduced from the DNA. This sample is represented by over 110,000 clones; around 93% of them were singletons. Roughly 10% of the sample goes to the ten largest clones.

Read against the paper, the sample's time point label means: approximately twelve months on ibrutinib. For TCR beta library preparation, 1.5 to 2 micrograms of genomic DNA were extracted from the cryopreserved PBMCs. High-throughput TCR beta sequencing was performed on longitudinal blood samples from CLL patients receiving ibrutinib monotherapy. The patients took part in an open-label, single-center phase 2 trial of ibrutinib monotherapy. This receptor was obtained from a human donor with chronic lymphocytic leukemia. The sample was PBMCs, taken after 12 months of ibrutinib treatment.

The CDR3 here reads CASGLDQGEQYF. The sequenced DNA: TGTGCTAGTGGTTTGGACCAGGGAGAGCAGTACTTC. The chain is encoded by TRBV12-5 joined to TRBJ2-7, with a weak D call of TRBD1 (5 bases match). There are 12 amino acids in the CDR3, from cysteine to phenylalanine inclusive. Only the CDR3 DNA is retained, 36 bases long and in frame from the first base. CDR1 LGHNT and CDR2 FRNRAP were looked up in the germline V gene. The trim is 1 base for V and 7 bases for J, with a gap of 8 bases between the germline ends. Outside the CDR3, residues come from the reference TRBV12-5 and TRBJ2-7 proteins, so the full variable domain is: DARVTQTPRHKVTEMGQEVTMRCQPILGHNTVFWYRQTMMQGLELLAYFRNRAPLDDSGMPKDRFSAEMPDATLATLKIQPSEPRDSAVYFCASGLDQGEQYFGPGTRLTVT.